This T cell receptor beta chain appears in the sequencing data of a study of CD8 T cells in ankylosing spondylitis. One entry per CDR3 protein, called by TCRdb with MiXCR from the 5' RACE reads. In the table there are 180,000 or so distinct CDR3 sequences, 11% of which are singletons. Study-level findings and limits: Significant enrichment of disease-linked clones was reportedly seen in matched ankylosing spondylitis synovial fluid.

At least ten counts were recorded for this clonotype. Its antigen is as yet unknown. Source material: blood, either unsorted or a sorted T cell fraction (not recorded which). The source is a male donor with ankylosing spondylitis or in good health (not recorded which).

CDR3 amino acids: CASKKGRTTTAGELFF. CDR3 bases: TGTGCCAGCAAGAAGGGCAGGACTACTACAGCGGGGGAGCTGTTTTTT. The chain uses TRBV27 and TRBJ2-2; TRBD2 might be the D (6 bases). Looked up from germline, CDR1 is MNHEY and CDR2 is SMNVEV (reference sequence). Trimming took off 7 bases at V and 8 bases at J, with 23 bases between the two ends. There are 16 residues in the CDR3.